A single sample gave rise to the 25 T cell receptor beta chains below, sequenced in a study of regulatory T cells in long-lasting Graves disease. Construction of TCR beta libraries relied on iRepertoire HTBI primers and on Arm-PCR targeting CDR3 regions. TCRdb re-called the multiplex PCR reads with MiXCR, one entry per CDR3 protein. The repertoire has hundreds of thousands of distinct CDR3 sequences, roughly a fifth of them found once; the top ten carry less than 30%. Time point indicated: persistent/refractory GD, antithyroid drugs over 5 years with positive TRAb. Construction of the TCR library relied on RNA isolated from PBMCs. The material sequenced was peripheral blood mononuclear cells (PBMCs), taken when the disease was refractory, from a patient treated with antithyroid drugs. All receptors come from a female donor with Graves disease.

The CDR3 sequence: CASSPTSRSTDTQYF. CDR3 nucleotide sequence: TGTGCCAGCAGCCCTACTAGCAGGAGCACAGATACGCAGTATTTT. The V call is TRBV3-1, the J call TRBJ2-3; TRBD2 might be the D (6 bases). The CDR3 is 15 residues long. Trimming pared 4 bases from V and 0 bases from J, leaving 11 bases between. CDR1 is LGHDT, CDR2 YNNKEL, per germline (reference sequence).

Many counts were recorded for this clonotype. The rearrangement joins TRBV2 to TRBJ1-6; 8 bases map to TRBD1. The CDR3 consists of 15 residues. The V gene end was trimmed by 3 bases and the J gene end by 10 bases; junction bases not matched to a gene: 8. Germline CDR1 reads SNHLY; CDR2 reads FYNNEI. CDR3: CASSEWAGTGSPLHF. CDR3 DNA: TGTGCCAGCAGTGAGTGGGCAGGGACAGGATCACCCCTCCACTTT.

The chain uses TRBV5-6 and TRBJ1-2, with a possible D match to TRBD1 (6 bases). Germline V lookup: CDR1 SGHDT, CDR2 YYEEEE. The length of the CDR3 is 12 residues. The ends were cut back, 6 bases at V and 4 bases at J, with 10 bases in the middle. The CDR3 here is CASMGAAYGYTF. CDR3 nucleotide sequence: TGTGCCAGCATGGGGGCGGCCTATGGCTACACCTTC.

This clonotype showed up many times. In DNA, the CDR3 is TGCGCCAGCAGCTTGACAGGGTCTGATAATTCACCCCTCCACTTT. This gives the protein CASSLTGSDNSPLHF. The chain combines TRBV5-1 with TRBJ1-6; possible D gene TRBD1, 6 bases. CDR1 and CDR2 from the germline V gene are SGHRS and YFSETQ. The V and J ends lost 1 base and 5 bases respectively, with 10 bases between them. This CDR3 comprises 15 residues. The whole variable domain, remainder taken from reference TRBV5-1 and TRBJ1-6, is KAGVTQTPRYLIKTRGQQVTLSCSPISGHRSVSWYQQTPGQGLQFLFEYFSETQRNKGNFPGRFSGRQFSNSRSEMNVSTLELGDSALYLCASSLTGSDNSPLHFGNGTRLTVT.

This clonotype was seen a handful of times. The CDR3 DNA is TGTGCCAGCAGACACTCGACCGGGTCGCACACTGAAGCTTTCTTT. This encodes CASRHSTGSHTEAFF. The chain is built from TRBV6-5 and TRBJ1-1; unclear D gene. From germline, CDR1 is MNHEY and CDR2 SVGAGI. V shed 6 bases and J shed 3 bases, with 17 bases lying between them. The CDR3 consists of 15 residues.

Ten or more counts support this clonotype. This sequence joins TRBV12-3 or TRBV12-4 and TRBJ1-4, with D hard to call. With 2 bases removed from V and 8 bases from J, the gap between germline ends came to 12 bases. The CDR3 loop spans 14 amino acids. The CDR3 reads CASSLRPGWEKLFF. In DNA, the CDR3 is TGTGCCAGCAGTTTACGTCCCGGCTGGGAAAAACTGTTTTTT.

This clonotype was detected many times. V gene TRBV2 combines with J gene TRBJ1-6, with TRBD1 as a possible D gene (6 bases). V was trimmed by 4 bases and J by 7 bases, leaving 14 bases between them. Germline lookup yields CDR1 SNHLY and CDR2 FYNNEI. The length of the CDR3 is 15 residues. The CDR3 sequence: CASSGSTGDNSPLHF. The CDR3 DNA reads as TGTGCCAGCAGTGGCTCGACAGGAGACAATTCACCCCTCCACTTT.

This clonotype appeared a single time. The rearrangement uses TRBV3-1 and TRBJ2-5; D is tentatively TRBD1 or TRBD2 (5 bases each). Germline CDR1 and CDR2: LGHDT and YNNKEL (reference sequence). The germline V and J ends were trimmed by 3 bases and 5 bases, with 13 bases remaining between them. The CDR3 length is 14 residues. The CDR3 sequence is CASSHAGGAETQYF. CDR3 coding DNA: TGTGCCAGCAGCCACGCTGGGGGAGCGGAGACCCAGTACTTC.

In this sample, this clonotype turned up many times. The chain combines TRBV10-3 with TRBJ2-6; the D is unclear. The CDR3 loop spans 15 amino acids. Trimming left V 6 bases short and J 0 bases short, with 9 bases between. Looked up from germline, CDR1 is ENHRY and CDR2 is SYGVKD. The CDR3 nucleotides read TGTGCCATCAGCCCTTTCCTCTCTGGGGCCAACGTCCTGACTTTC. Amino acids: CAISPFLSGANVLTF.

There are many counts of this clonotype. V usage is TRBV15 and J usage is TRBJ1-1; D not certain. V was clipped by 3 bases and J by 5 bases, with 13 bases between them. The CDR3 covers 14 residues. Germline CDR1 reads LNHNV; CDR2 reads YYDKDF (reference sequence). The CDR3 DNA is TGTGCCACCAGCAGGGACCCAGGTGGGACTGAAGCTTTCTTT. Translation gives CATSRDPGGTEAFF.

Here the CDR3 reads CASSSSPFRLAGGPQFF. The CDR3 DNA follows: TGTGCCAGCAGCTCCTCCCCATTTAGACTAGCGGGAGGGCCCCAGTTCTTC. The chain employs TRBV11-2 and TRBJ2-1; 14 bases are a match to TRBD2. Per the germline V gene, CDR1 is SGHAT and CDR2 is FQNNGV. The CDR3 contains 17 residues. The junction had 15 bases not matched to a gene; V was cut back by 4 bases and J by 13 bases.

The J gene is TRBJ2-7, the V gene TRBV6-9; TRBD1 matches at 9 bases. The junction had 5 bases not matched to a gene; V was cut back by 3 bases and J by 5 bases. This CDR3 comprises 14 residues. Germline lookup yields CDR1 MNHGY and CDR2 SVAAGI. The CDR3 nucleotides are TGTGCCAGCAGTTACGTGGACAGGGGTGACGAGCAGTACTTC. Its translation: CASSYVDRGDEQYF.

This clonotype was seen repeatedly, ten times or more. The chain joins TRBV29-1 to TRBJ1-5; TRBD1 agrees at 7 bases. Germline lookup yields CDR1 SQVTM and CDR2 ANQGSEA. Germline trimming cut 6 bases from V and 7 bases from J; bases unmatched to any gene: 6. There are 12 residues in the CDR3. The CDR3 coding sequence is TGCAGCGTACGAACAGGGGACCAGCCCCAGCATTTT. Its translation is CSVRTGDQPQHF.

This clonotype was seen repeatedly, ten times or more. The chain couples TRBV3-1 to TRBJ1-4, with D unclear. The length of the CDR3 is 17 residues. V was pared by 4 bases and J by 7 bases, with 22 bases between. The germline CDR1 and CDR2 sequences are LGHDT and YNNKEL (reference sequence). The CDR3, as DNA: TGTGCCAGCAGCCCACAGCTCCTTATGACCGGCGGTGAAAAACTGTTTTTT. Translation gives CASSPQLLMTGGEKLFF.

There are many counts of this clonotype. The V and J genes are TRBV20-1 and TRBJ2-5, with 9 bases lining up with TRBD1. This CDR3 has 15 residues. The V and J ends lost 4 bases and 5 bases, in that order; junction bases with no gene match: 11. The germline CDR1 and CDR2 sequences are DFQATT and SNEGSKA (reference sequence). The CDR3 DNA sequence: TGCAGTGCTACTAGAGCCGGGACAGGGTGGGAGACCCAGTACTTC. This encodes CSATRAGTGWETQYF.

This clonotype has a count of ten or more. This chain links TRBV3-1 with TRBJ2-7, with TRBD2 matching over 12 bases. Germline V lookup: CDR1 LGHDT, CDR2 YNNKEL (reference sequence). This CDR3 has 16 amino acids. Losses at the gene ends were 0 bases for V and 5 bases for J; bases not matched to a gene: 5. The CDR3 region is CASSQDLAGGRHEQYF. The DNA for the CDR3 is TGTGCCAGCAGCCAAGATCTAGCGGGGGGGCGCCACGAGCAGTACTTC.

Ten or more counts support this clonotype. The CDR3 loop is CASSVLPALAGTETQYF. DNA of the CDR3: TGTGCCAGCAGCGTACTCCCAGCGCTAGCGGGAACGGAGACCCAGTACTTC. The chain carries TRBV9 and TRBJ2-5; 9 positions match TRBD2. CDR1 and CDR2 (germline): SGDLS, YYNGEE. The CDR3 totals 17 residues. Trimming removed 1 base from V and 5 bases from J; junction bases left unmatched: 12.

The chain couples TRBV12-3 or TRBV12-4 to TRBJ2-1, with D perhaps matching TRBD1 (6 bases). The V and J ends lost 4 bases and 4 bases respectively, with 17 bases between them. CDR3 length equals 16 residues. In DNA, the CDR3 is TGTGCCAGCAGTTCCCCACAGGGAGTCCTTTACAATGAGCAGTTCTTC. Translation gives CASSSPQGVLYNEQFF.

This clonotype was found many times. The chain has TRBV2 and TRBJ1-5; D is ambiguous. The CDR3 is 11 amino acids. CDR1 and CDR2 (germline): SNHLY, FYNNEI. V lost 6 bases to trimming and J lost 3 bases, with 3 bases between them. CDR3: CASSDNQPQHF. The CDR3 DNA reads as TGTGCCAGCAGCGACAATCAGCCCCAGCATTTT. The complete variable domain, with remaining parts taken from reference TRBV2 and TRBJ1-5, reads EPEVTQTPSHQVTQMGQEVILRCVPISNHLYFYWYRQILGQKVEFLVSFYNNEISEKSEIFDDQFSVERPDGSNFTLKIRSTKLEDSAMYFCASSDNQPQHFGDGTRLSIL.

There are many counts of this clonotype. The chain carries TRBV28 and TRBJ2-7; 9 bases are shared with TRBD1. V shed 4 bases and J 5 bases; nucleotides not matched to a gene: 6. The CDR3 is made up of 14 amino acids. Per germline, CDR1 MDHEN and CDR2 SYDVKM. This CDR3 reads CASSSTGQGDEQYF. The DNA for the CDR3 is TGTGCCAGCAGTTCGACGGGACAGGGTGACGAGCAGTACTTC.

The chain joins TRBV11-3 to TRBJ1-6, with D unresolved. This CDR3 is 14 amino acids long. Trimming shortened V by 0 bases and J by 11 bases, and 11 bases separated the two germline ends. Germline values: CDR1 SGHNT, CDR2 YENEEA. CDR3 bases: TGTGCCAGCAGCTTAGAAGGATTAATTCCACCCCTCCACTTT. Encoded protein: CASSLEGLIPPLHF.

The chain has TRBV30 and TRBJ1-5; TRBD1 matches at 10 bases. The trim removed 5 bases at V and 7 bases at J, leaving 14 bases unmatched. Germline lookup yields CDR1 GTSNPN and CDR2 SVGIG (reference sequence). This CDR3 contains 16 residues. The CDR3 coding sequence is TGTGCCTGGGCTCGGCCGGGACAGGGGCCTTTCCAGCCCCAGCATTTT. Translating gives CAWARPGQGPFQPQHF.

The chain combines TRBV18 with TRBJ2-5, with D unresolved. V lost 3 bases to trimming and J lost 7 bases, with 18 bases between them. This CDR3 comprises 15 residues. Germline V gene data show CDR1 as KGHSH and CDR2 as LQKENI. CDR3 sequence: CASSPDRTSAGTQYF. The DNA of the CDR3 is TGTGCCAGCTCACCCGACCGGACGTCAGCCGGGACCCAGTACTTC.

V is TRBV19 and J is TRBJ1-1; no definite D call. With 0 bases removed from V and 4 bases from J, the gap between germline ends came to 12 bases. The length of the CDR3 is 15 residues. In germline, CDR1 is LNHDA, CDR2 SQIVND (reference sequence). The DNA of the CDR3 is TGTGCCAGTAGTATAGATCTATCGTGGGGCACTGAAGCTTTCTTT. Translating it yields CASSIDLSWGTEAFF.

This clonotype has only a few counts. The genes are TRBV30 and TRBJ1-4; no definite D call. This CDR3 has 13 residues. The V end was cut by 1 base, the J end by 7 bases, with 10 bases between. Germline V CDR1 and CDR2: GTSNPN, SVGIG (reference sequence). The CDR3 loop reads CAWSGDAPEKLFF. DNA for the CDR3: TGTGCCTGGAGTGGTGACGCACCTGAAAAACTGTTTTTT.